The sequence of this TCR beta chain was determined in a study of post-analysis software for immune sequencing data. Across the whole study: The patients showed relapsing-remitting, secondary progressive and progressive-relapsing multiple sclerosis courses. Study-wide points: The study found significantly lower normalized Chao1 diversity in multiple sclerosis patients than in controls. Patients had higher frequencies than controls of a handful of TRBV segments, including TRBV5-6, TRBV5-1 and TRBV20-1.

The germline V gene encodes CDR1 ENHRY and CDR2 SYGVKD. The V end was cut by 3 bases, the J end by 1 base, with 12 bases between. The CDR3 runs 15 residues. Built from TCR beta cDNA, the libraries had unique molecular identifiers in them. Between about 0.95 and 11 million T cells gave rise to about 450,000 cDNA molecules. TCRdb independently ran MiXCR on the PCR reads; one entry per CDR3 protein. The table includes 600,000 to 700,000 distinct CDR3 sequences, approximately 60% detected once. As to this clonotype: Antigen: not known.

The V and J genes are TRBV10-3 and TRBJ2-5; D not resolved. The sequence came from a girl aged 2 to 9 with multiple sclerosis. Sequenced sample: blood. The CDR3, as DNA: TGTGCCATCAGTGAAGGCGACTTTTCCCAAGAGACCCAGTACTTC. Its translation is CAISEGDFSQETQYF.